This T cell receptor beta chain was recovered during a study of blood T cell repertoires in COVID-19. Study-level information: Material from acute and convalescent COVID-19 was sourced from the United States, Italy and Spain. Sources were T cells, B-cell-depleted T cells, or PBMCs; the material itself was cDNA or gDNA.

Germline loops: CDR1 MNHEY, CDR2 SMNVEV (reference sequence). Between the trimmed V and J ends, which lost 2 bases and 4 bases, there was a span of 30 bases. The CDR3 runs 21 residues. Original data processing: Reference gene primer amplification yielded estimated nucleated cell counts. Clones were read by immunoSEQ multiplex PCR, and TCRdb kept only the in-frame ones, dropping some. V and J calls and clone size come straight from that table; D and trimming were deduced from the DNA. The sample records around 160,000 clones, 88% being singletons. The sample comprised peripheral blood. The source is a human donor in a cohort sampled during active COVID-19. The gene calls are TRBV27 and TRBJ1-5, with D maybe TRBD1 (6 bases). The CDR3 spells CASSLPTGQVAGDRDNQPQHF. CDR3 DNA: TGTGCCAGCAGTTTACCAACAGGGCAGGTTGCTGGGGATAGGGATAATCAGCCCCAGCATTTT.